Listed here are 14 T cell receptor beta chains from one sample, sequenced in a study of shared clonotypes between healthy human individuals. TCRdb's table, derived via immunoSEQ multiplex PCR, lists solely in-frame clones and lacks some. This table holds 550,000 to 850,000 clones, 72% found once. Sequenced input: memory CD4+ T cells sorted from blood. The subset denotes: CD45RA-negative fraction. The receptors here all came from a woman under 40 in good health.

The CDR3 DNA is TGTGCCATCAGTGAGACTCCCCGGGGCACAGATACGCAGTATTTT. The encoded protein is CAISETPRGTDTQYF. The chain combines TRBV10-3 with TRBJ2-3; D unclear. CDR1 and CDR2 from the germline V gene are ENHRY and SYGVKD. V shed 2 bases and J shed 1 base, with 10 bases lying between them. The CDR3 covers 15 residues.

V is TRBV2 and J is TRBJ2-3, with 7 nucleotides matching TRBD1. Germline V gives CDR1 SNHLY, CDR2 FYNNEI. V shed 6 bases, J shed 0 bases, and the junction held 3 bases outside the gene matches. This CDR3 spans 14 amino acids. CDR3 protein: CASRRDRSTDTQYF. In nucleotides, the CDR3 is TGTGCCAGCAGACGGGACAGAAGCACAGATACGCAGTATTTT.

The chain carries TRBV5-1 and TRBJ2-5; 7 nucleotides line up with TRBD2. This CDR3 is 15 amino acids long. V lost 1 base to trimming and J lost 1 base; unmatched junction nucleotides: 4. Looked up from germline, CDR1 is SGHRS and CDR2 is YFSETQ. CDR3 bases: TGCGCCAGCAGCTTGAGGTGGGGGGGCCAAGAGACCCAGTACTTC. Translated: CASSLRWGGQETQYF.

The sample holds one count of this clone. The chain has TRBV6-6 and TRBJ1-1; perhaps TRBD1 as D (6 bases). This CDR3 is 16 amino acids long. V was cut by 5 bases and J by 0 bases, with 16 bases left in between. Germline CDR1 MNHNY, CDR2 SVGAGI (reference sequence). This CDR3 is CASSHREWTVNTEAFF. DNA for the CDR3: TGTGCCAGCAGTCACAGAGAATGGACAGTGAACACTGAAGCTTTCTTT.

The rearrangement uses TRBV19 and TRBJ1-5, with D perhaps matching TRBD1 (6 bases). This CDR3 has 15 amino acids. Trimming cost V 4 bases and J 5 bases, with 15 bases left between them. From germline, CDR1 is LNHDA and CDR2 SQIVND (reference sequence). The CDR3 nucleotides are TGTGCCAGTAGTAGCCTTCGGGCAGGGGATCAGCCCCAGCATTTT. Translation: CASSSLRAGDQPQHF. Looking up the rest from reference TRBV19 and TRBJ1-5 gives the full variable domain: DGGITQSPKYLFRKEGQNVTLSCEQNLNHDAMYWYRQDPGQGLRLIYYSQIVNDFQKGDIAEGYSVSREKKESFPLTVTSAQKNPTAFYLCASSSLRAGDQPQHFGDGTRLSIL.

This clone was seen ten or more times. The chain combines TRBV11-2 with TRBJ2-2; 10 bases map to TRBD2. CDR3 size: 17 residues. V lost 2 bases to trimming and J lost 0 bases; unmatched junction nucleotides: 3. The germline V gene has CDR1 SGHAT and CDR2 FQNNGV. The CDR3 region is CASSLRLAGPNTGELFF. The CDR3 DNA reads as TGTGCCAGCAGCTTACGACTAGCGGGCCCGAACACCGGGGAGCTGTTTTTT.

The rearrangement joins TRBV6-1 to TRBJ1-3, with TRBD1 matching over 9 bases. J gave up 4 bases and V 6 bases, and 7 bases lay outside the gene matches. Germline loops: CDR1 MNHNS, CDR2 SASEGT. The CDR3 loop spans 15 amino acids. CDR3 residues: CASRGQGRAGNTIYF. Written as DNA, the CDR3 is TGTGCCAGCAGGGGACAGGGCCGAGCGGGAAACACCATATATTTT.

This CDR3 reads CASSFYYRTDTQYF. CDR3 DNA sequence: TGTGCCAGCAGTTTCTACTACCGCACAGATACGCAGTATTTT. The chain recombines TRBV27 with TRBJ2-3; no clear D gene. V dropped 3 bases and J dropped 1 base, with 8 bases sitting between them. The germline CDR1 and CDR2 sequences are MNHEY and SMNVEV (reference sequence). The CDR3 totals 14 residues.

The V gene is TRBV19, the J gene TRBJ2-5, with 13 bases aligning to TRBD2. Trimming cost V 5 bases and J 6 bases; bases outside gene matches: 6. The CDR3 has 15 amino acids. From germline, CDR1 is LNHDA and CDR2 SQIVND (reference sequence). CDR3 nucleotides: TGTGCCAGTAGTCCGGAGGGACTAGCGGGACAGACCCAGTACTTC. Protein sequence: CASSPEGLAGQTQYF.

This chain joins TRBV5-1 and TRBJ2-2, with TRBD2 as a possible D gene (5 bases). Per germline, CDR1 SGHRS and CDR2 YFSETQ. The CDR3 is 15 residues long. Trimming cost V 5 bases and J 0 bases, with 11 bases left between them. CDR3 residues: CASRAEVANTGELFF. The CDR3 DNA reads as TGCGCCAGCAGGGCGGAGGTCGCGAACACCGGGGAGCTGTTTTTT.

The chain combines TRBV11-1 with TRBJ2-1, with 12 bases that match TRBD2. The CDR3 is made up of 16 amino acids. Germline V lookup: CDR1 SGHAT, CDR2 FQDESV (reference sequence). The V segment lost 3 bases and the J segment 9 bases; nucleotides outside the gene matches: 9. The DNA for the CDR3 is TGTGCCAGCAGCTTCCCAGGACTAGCGGGGTCTATTGAGCAGTTCTTC. Amino acids: CASSFPGLAGSIEQFF. The full variable domain, completed using reference TRBV11-1 and TRBJ2-1, is EAEVAQSPRYKITEKSQAVAFWCDPISGHATLYWYRQILGQGPELLVQFQDESVVDDSQLPKDRFSAERLKGVDSTLKIQPAELGDSAMYLCASSFPGLAGSIEQFFGPGTRLTVL.

The V call is TRBV28, the J call TRBJ1-4; 7 positions agree with TRBD1. The CDR3 covers 13 residues. V was clipped by 6 bases and J by 8 bases; unmatched bases: 6. Germline lookup yields CDR1 MDHEN and CDR2 SYDVKM. The CDR3 bases are TGTGCCAGCAGGACAGGGAATGGAGAAAAACTGTTTTTT. It codes for CASRTGNGEKLFF.

The chain combines TRBV19 with TRBJ1-2, with D perhaps matching TRBD1 (5 bases). This CDR3 contains 13 residues. Germline V lookup: CDR1 LNHDA, CDR2 SQIVND (reference sequence). Trimming left V 2 bases short and J 8 bases short, with 12 bases between. The CDR3, as DNA: TGTGCCAGTAGTATACAGAGAGAGGGGGGCTACACCTTC. This codes for CASSIQREGGYTF.

The rearrangement links TRBV5-1 to TRBJ1-1; TRBD1 matches at 7 bases. The CDR3 contains 13 residues. J gave up 3 bases and V 7 bases, and 6 bases lay outside the gene matches. CDR1 and CDR2 (germline): SGHRS, YFSETQ. CDR3 loop: CASSTGRDTEAFF. For the CDR3, the DNA is TGCGCCAGCTCGACAGGGAGGGACACTGAAGCTTTCTTT. The entire variable domain, with the rest obtained from reference TRBV5-1 and TRBJ1-1, is as follows: KAGVTQTPRYLIKTRGQQVTLSCSPISGHRSVSWYQQTPGQGLQFLFEYFSETQRNKGNFPGRFSGRQFSNSRSEMNVSTLELGDSALYLCASSTGRDTEAFFGQGTRLTVV.